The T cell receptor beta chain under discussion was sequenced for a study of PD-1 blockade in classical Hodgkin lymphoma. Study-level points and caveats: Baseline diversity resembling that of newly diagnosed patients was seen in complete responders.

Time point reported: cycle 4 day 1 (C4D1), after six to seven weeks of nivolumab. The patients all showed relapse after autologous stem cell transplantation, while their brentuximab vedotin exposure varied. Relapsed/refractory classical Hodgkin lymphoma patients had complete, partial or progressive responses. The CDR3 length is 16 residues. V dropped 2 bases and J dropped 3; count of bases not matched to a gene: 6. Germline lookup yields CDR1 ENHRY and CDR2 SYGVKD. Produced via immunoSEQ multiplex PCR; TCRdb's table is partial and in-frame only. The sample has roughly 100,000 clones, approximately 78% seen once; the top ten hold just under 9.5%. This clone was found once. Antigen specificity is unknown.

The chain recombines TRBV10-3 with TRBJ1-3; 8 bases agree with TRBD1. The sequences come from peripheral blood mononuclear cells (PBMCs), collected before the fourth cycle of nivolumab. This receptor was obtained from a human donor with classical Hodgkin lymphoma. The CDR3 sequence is CAISEGETGVGNTIYF. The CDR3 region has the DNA TGTGCCATCAGTGAGGGGGAGACAGGGGTTGGAAACACCATATATTTT.